The 23 T cell receptor beta chains reported below all come from one sample, sequenced in a study of cytomegalovirus exposure and HLA in healthy donors (dated by TCRdb to about 2017). The library was generated by the immunoSEQ multiplex PCR assay. For the multiplex PCR, a mixture combining 60 forward primers for TCR Vbeta segments and 13 reverse primers for TCR Jbeta segments was used. Sourced from immuneACCESS, this table was stored by TCRdb with only in-frame sequences that have V and J called. A share of the clones is absent; for the studies checked, an unresolved V gene accounts for under half, and the remainder has no known explanation. Across this sample there are 120,000 or so clones, with around three quarters seen only once. The ten most abundant clones make up over 2.5% of the sample. Sequencing was done on a sample of PBMCs. The receptors were gathered from a woman aged 50 to 60 in good health and CMV-seronegative.

This clone was seen more than once but under ten times. The gene calls are TRBV15 and TRBJ2-2; 8 positions agree with TRBD2. There are 16 residues in the CDR3. Germline-derived CDR1 and CDR2 are LNHNV and YYDKDF (reference sequence). V lost 4 bases to trimming and J lost 6 bases; unmatched junction nucleotides: 10. The CDR3: CATSIPVAGKAGELFF. The CDR3 nucleotides are TGTGCCACCAGCATCCCCGTAGCGGGAAAGGCCGGGGAGCTGTTTTTT.

The genes are TRBV30 and TRBJ2-7; 7 bases fit TRBD2. The V gene end was trimmed by 3 bases and the J gene end by 5 bases; junction bases not matched to a gene: 10. CDR1 is GTSNPN, CDR2 SVGIG, per germline (reference sequence). CDR3 length: 14 amino acids. CDR3 DNA sequence: TGTGCCTGGAGGGCTAGCGGAACGGTCCACGAGCAGTACTTC. The encoded protein is CAWRASGTVHEQYF.

The J gene is TRBJ1-2, the V gene TRBV6-5, with D uncertain. V was pared by 4 bases and J by 4 bases, with 13 bases between. Germline V gene data show CDR1 as MNHEY and CDR2 as SVGAGI. The CDR3 has 14 amino acids. CDR3 residues: CASSWEATSYGYTF. For the CDR3, the DNA is TGTGCCAGCAGTTGGGAGGCGACCAGCTATGGCTACACCTTC.

On this clone itself: Sequence at one end of the junction differs from germline and may be a read error. The chain joins TRBV7-9 to TRBJ2-7; 8 nucleotides align to TRBD2. The CDR3 is 14 residues long. Germline CDR1 is SEHNR and CDR2 is FQNEAQ (reference sequence). CDR3 DNA sequence: TGTTCCAGCAGCCCAGGGACTAGAGGAGGCGAGCAGTACTTC. Translating it yields CSSSPGTRGGEQYF.

The chain employs TRBV6-5 and TRBJ1-1, with 9 positions matching TRBD1. The junction had 3 bases not matched to a gene; V was cut back by 6 bases and J by 1 base. Per the germline V gene, CDR1 is MNHEY and CDR2 is SVGAGI. This CDR3 region has 14 residues. The DNA for the CDR3 is TGTGCCAGCAGGAGACAGGGGGAGAACACTGAAGCTTTCTTT. This encodes CASRRQGENTEAFF.

In DNA form, the CDR3 reads TGTGCCAGCAGCCCGGGACAGGGGGCGTTTAATGGCTACACCTTC. Its protein is CASSPGQGAFNGYTF. The chain couples TRBV7-3 to TRBJ1-2, with 12 bases that match TRBD1. V dropped 5 bases and J dropped 6; count of bases not matched to a gene: 7. The CDR3 is 15 amino acids. Germline assignment: CDR1 SGHTA and CDR2 FQGTGA.

This sequence joins TRBV10-1 and TRBJ2-3; no clear D. Germline values: CDR1 WNHNN, CDR2 SYGVQD (reference sequence). Trimming removed 2 bases from V and 3 bases from J, with 3 bases in between. The CDR3 spans 12 residues. CDR3 region: CASSEATDTQYF. As DNA, the CDR3 is TGCGCCAGCAGTGAGGCGACAGATACGCAGTATTTT.

The sample holds one count of this clone. V is TRBV28 and J is TRBJ2-5; D gene ambiguous. The J call may be wrong; the DNA end is better matched by TRBJ2-7. The germline CDR1 and CDR2 sequences are MDHEN and SYDVKM. The CDR3 runs to 15 residues. The CDR3 coding sequence is TGTGCCAGCAGTTTCTTCCCGTCCCGAGACTACGAGCAGTACTTC. Protein: CASSFFPSRDYEQYF.

This sequence joins TRBV6-5 and TRBJ2-4; D is perhaps TRBD1 (5 bases). The CDR3 extends over 16 amino acids. Germline assignment: CDR1 MNHEY and CDR2 SVGAGI. V was pared by 2 bases and J by 0 bases, with 11 bases between. CDR3 sequence: CASSYGAAIAKNIQYF. DNA of the CDR3: TGTGCCAGCAGTTACGGGGCCGCCATAGCCAAAAACATTCAGTACTTC.

The chain is built from TRBV28 and TRBJ2-7; 7 nucleotides align to TRBD1. The CDR3 totals 17 residues. CDR1 is MDHEN, CDR2 SYDVKM, per germline. The V gene end was trimmed by 8 bases and the J gene end by 1 base; junction bases not matched to a gene: 17. The CDR3: CASGGFNWAGGSYEQYF. The CDR3 region has the DNA TGTGCCAGCGGGGGATTCAATTGGGCAGGGGGTTCCTACGAGCAGTACTTC.

The gene calls are TRBV2 and TRBJ1-3; TRBD1 aligns across 7 bases. CDR3 size: 17 residues. Germline V gene sequence: CDR1 SNHLY, CDR2 FYNNEI. V lost 0 bases, J lost 4 bases, and 9 bases stayed unmatched. CDR3: CASSEAFKGAKGNTIYF. The CDR3 nucleotides are TGTGCCAGCAGTGAAGCGTTTAAGGGGGCGAAAGGAAACACCATATATTTT.

This clone has just one count. The rearrangement links TRBV6-6 to TRBJ1-2; D may be TRBD1 (6 bases). The germline V gene encodes CDR1 MNHNY and CDR2 SVGAGI (reference sequence). V was pared by 8 bases and J by 6 bases, with 16 bases between. The CDR3 is made up of 13 amino acids. The DNA of the CDR3 is TGTGCCAGCCTAGGGGGGGATGAAAATGGCTACACCTTC. This encodes CASLGGDENGYTF.

The V gene is TRBV19, the J gene TRBJ1-2, with D perhaps TRBD1 (5 bases). Trimming took 1 base from V and 13 from J, leaving 25 bases between them. From germline, CDR1 is LNHDA and CDR2 SQIVND (reference sequence). This CDR3 spans 16 amino acids. For the CDR3, the DNA is TGTGCCAGTAGTATAGCCCCCCCGGAGGGGCTCGGTCGCTGCACCTTC. Translating it yields CASSIAPPEGLGRCTF. Filled out from reference TRBV19 and TRBJ1-2, the complete variable domain reads DGGITQSPKYLFRKEGQNVTLSCEQNLNHDAMYWYRQDPGQGLRLIYYSQIVNDFQKGDIAEGYSVSREKKESFPLTVTSAQKNPTAFYLCASSIAPPEGLGRCTFGSGTRLTVV.

This chain connects TRBV5-6 to TRBJ1-1; D might be TRBD1 (5 bases). V lost 3 bases, J lost 3 bases, and 15 bases lay in between. The CDR3 runs to 15 residues. Germline V gene sequence: CDR1 SGHDT, CDR2 YYEEEE. CDR3 in amino acids: CASSSTGTGYTEAFF. DNA of the CDR3: TGTGCCAGCAGCTCCACCGGGACTGGGTACACTGAAGCTTTCTTT.

The chain couples TRBV21-1 to TRBJ1-1. TRBV21-1 is assigned pseudogene status. The CDR3 runs to 17 residues. CDR3 sequence reads: CASSKQSGKGGAPEAFF. CDR3 in DNA: TGTGCCAGCAGCAAACAATCCGGGAAAGGGGGGGCCCCTGAAGCTTTCTTT.

The rearrangement uses TRBV27 and TRBJ2-1, with unresolved D. Germline lookup yields CDR1 MNHEY and CDR2 SMNVEV (reference sequence). V lost 2 bases and J lost 8, with 4 bases in between. The CDR3 consists of 11 residues. The CDR3, as DNA: TGTGCCAGCAGTTTAGGGCATGAGCAGTTCTTC. It specifies CASSLGHEQFF.

This CDR3 is CASSSAGTSGTYTGELFF. For the CDR3, the DNA is TGTGCCAGCAGCTCCGCCGGGACTAGCGGGACCTACACCGGGGAGCTGTTTTTT. The chain has TRBV7-9 and TRBJ2-2; 13 bases match TRBD2. Germline V lookup: CDR1 SEHNR, CDR2 FQNEAQ (reference sequence). Trimming at V came to 4 bases and at J to 3 bases, leaving 8 bases not matched to a gene. The CDR3 length is 18 residues.

The chain carries TRBV18 and TRBJ2-3; TRBD2 might be the D (6 bases). The germline gives CDR1 KGHSH, CDR2 LQKENI. V gave up 3 bases and J gave up 4 bases, with 14 bases separating them. The CDR3 covers 15 residues. In DNA, the CDR3 is TGTGCCAGCTCACCGGAGGGAGAGCTAGCAGATACGCAGTATTTT. This translates into CASSPEGELADTQYF.

This clone came up once. The chain joins TRBV13 to TRBJ2-1, with D unclear. The CDR3 length is 13 residues. The V and J ends lost 2 bases and 4 bases respectively, with 6 bases between them. CDR1 and CDR2 from the germline V gene are PRHDT and FYEKMQ (reference sequence). As DNA, the CDR3 is TGTGCCAGCAGCTTATACGAGTACAATGAGCAGTTCTTC. Translating gives CASSLYEYNEQFF.

This clone was observed a few times. V gene TRBV2 combines with J gene TRBJ2-7, with 12 bases matching TRBD2. This CDR3 contains 14 residues. The germline gives CDR1 SNHLY, CDR2 FYNNEI. V lost 6 bases, J lost 3 bases, and 3 bases stayed unmatched. CDR3 sequence reads: CASSGLAGFYEQYF. The CDR3 region has the DNA TGTGCCAGCAGCGGACTAGCGGGATTCTACGAGCAGTACTTC.

This clone is a singleton in its sample. The chain recombines TRBV30 with TRBJ2-1, with a tentative D call TRBD1 (6 bases). The CDR3 length is 15 residues. V lost 0 bases, J lost 9 bases, and 18 bases lay in between. Per germline, CDR1 GTSNPN and CDR2 SVGIG (reference sequence). The CDR3 sequence is CAWSVGAGTVSEQFF. The CDR3 DNA follows: TGTGCCTGGAGTGTGGGGGCCGGGACCGTCAGTGAGCAGTTCTTC.

This clone was counted a few times. J is TRBJ2-7 and V is TRBV19, with D possibly being TRBD2 (5 bases). Germline lookup yields CDR1 LNHDA and CDR2 SQIVND (reference sequence). The CDR3 sequence is 12 residues long. V was cut by 3 bases and J by 6 bases, with 9 bases left in between. CDR3 DNA: TGTGCCAGTAGTATCCGGGAATCCGAGCAGTACTTC. As protein: CASSIRESEQYF.

The rearrangement joins TRBV5-6 to TRBJ1-2; TRBD1 aligns across 9 bases. The CDR3 totals 14 residues. CDR1 is SGHDT and CDR2 is YYEEEE in the germline V gene. Trimming took 4 bases from V and 4 from J; bases not matched to a gene: 5. The CDR3 sequence is CASSLQGAGYGYTF. The CDR3 region has the DNA TGTGCCAGCAGCCTACAGGGGGCTGGCTATGGCTACACCTTC.